The rows below give T cell receptor beta chains drawn from one sample of a study of T cells in Graves' hyperthyroidism and ophthalmopathy. TCRdb re-derived calls from the multiplex PCR reads in MiXCR, one entry per CDR3 protein. The repertoire holds fewer than 300,000 distinct CDR3 sequences, with 15% as singletons. Sequencing was performed on blood. The receptors originated from a woman between 45 and 65 years old with Graves' hyperthyroidism that later progressed to Graves' ophthalmopathy. Each CDR3 is given with its conserved first and last residue. The D gene is left open where the match is weak. A clone size is listed for some rows: how often the clone was seen (once, few, many), or a class if it is expanded.

CDR3 length,V gene,J gene,clone size,D gene,CDR3 DNA,CDR3 protein
14,TRBV15,TRBJ2-7,many,TRBD1,TGTGCCACCTCCGCTATCGGGACAGGGGACGGGCAGTACTTC,CATSAIGTGDGQYF
15,TRBV6-5,TRBJ2-7,many,TRBD1,TGTGCCAGCAGTTACGACGGACAGGGGTCCTACGAGCAGTACTTC,CASSYDGQGSYEQYF
10,TRBV28,TRBJ2-1,many,NA,TGTGCCAGCGGAGGGGGGAAGCAGTTCTTC,CASGGGKQFF
15,TRBV6-1,TRBJ1-2,many,TRBD1,TGTGCCAGCACCCGCGGGGCACAGGGGAACTATGGCTACACCTTC,CASTRGAQGNYGYTF
15,TRBV11-2,TRBJ2-3,many,TRBD2,TGTGCCAGCAGCTTAGCGGGAGGTGGAACAGATACGCAGTATTTT,CASSLAGGGTDTQYF
13,TRBV20-1,TRBJ2-7,many,NA,TGCAGTGCTAGAGATAATCCAGGGTGGGAGCAGTACTTC,CSARDNPGWEQYF
13,TRBV6-1,TRBJ1-4,once,NA,TGTGCCACCCACCCGGGGGCGGGGGAAAAACTGTTTTTT,CATHPGAGEKLFF
12,TRBV9,TRBJ2-3,NA,NA,TGTGCCAGCAGCGTAGTCACCGGAGCGCAGTATTTT,CASSVVTGAQYF
15,TRBV28,TRBJ2-7,many,TRBD1,TGTGCCAGCAGTTTGGTCGGACAGGGCCTTTACGAGCAGTACTTC,CASSLVGQGLYEQYF
14,TRBV27,TRBJ1-1,many,NA,TGTGCCAGCAGGTGGGGACGGATGAACACTGAAGCTTTCTTT,CASRWGRMNTEAFF
16,TRBV15,TRBJ2-2,NA,TRBD2,TGTGCCACCAGCAGAGATATAAGCGGGGGGTGGGGGGAGCTGTTTTTT,CATSRDISGGWGELFF
15,TRBV3-1,TRBJ2-1,NA,TRBD2,TGTGCCAGCACCCAGGGGGTAGCGGGAGAGGATGAGCAGTTCTTC,CASTQGVAGEDEQFF
15,TRBV28,TRBJ2-7,many,TRBD1,TGTGCCAGCAGTTTGGACAGGTTTCGATCCTACGAGCAGTACTTC,CASSLDRFRSYEQYF
17,TRBV18,TRBJ2-7,many,TRBD2,TGTGCCAGCTCACCACCGAATGTAGCGGGAGGGTCCTACGAGCAGTACTTC,CASSPPNVAGGSYEQYF
14,TRBV28,TRBJ2-7,many,NA,TGTGCCAGCAGTAAAAGGACAGCAACCTACGAGCAGTACTTC,CASSKRTATYEQYF
18,TRBV5-1,TRBJ2-3,many,NA,TGCGCCAGCAGCCCGCTCGGAGCCTCATCTATTTACACAGATACGCAGTATTTT,CASSPLGASSIYTDTQYF
16,TRBV20-1,TRBJ1-5,few,TRBD1,TGCAGTGCTAGAGGGGGGGGACAGTATAGCAATCAGCCCCAGCATTTT,CSARGGGQYSNQPQHF
15,TRBV28,TRBJ1-5,many,NA,TGTGCCAGCATGCTTGGGGGCGCGAGCAATCAGCCCCAGCATTTT,CASMLGGASNQPQHF
15,TRBV19,TRBJ2-7,few,TRBD1,TGTGCCAGTAGTATAGGACTCACAGGGGACTACGAGCAGTACTTC,CASSIGLTGDYEQYF
14,TRBV5-8,TRBJ2-1,many,NA,TGTGCCAGCAGCTCCCCGGAGGGCCTCAATGAGCAGTTCTTC,CASSSPEGLNEQFF
15,TRBV4-2,TRBJ2-7,NA,TRBD2,TGTGCCAGCAGCCAAGAGCGGGAGGCCCGCTGGAAGCAGTACTTC,CASSQEREARWKQYF
14,TRBV2,TRBJ2-1,many,TRBD2,TGTGCCAGCGGACGAGCGGGAGGGGACAATGAGCAGTTCTTC,CASGRAGGDNEQFF
15,TRBV2,TRBJ2-5,many,NA,TGTGCCAGCAGTGGATCTCCTAGGACCAAAGAGACCCAGTACTTC,CASSGSPRTKETQYF
13,TRBV9,TRBJ2-3,many,NA,TGTGCCAGCAGCGGACCCCAAGGGGATACGCAGTATTTT,CASSGPQGDTQYF
16,TRBV11-3,TRBJ2-2,few,NA,TGTGCCAGCAGCCCCGGGCAGGGAACGAACACCGGGGAGCTGTTTTTT,CASSPGQGTNTGELFF
14,TRBV25-1,TRBJ2-1,few,TRBD2,TGTGCCAGCAGTGATGGACTAGTAATAGGTGAGCAGTTCTTC,CASSDGLVIGEQFF
16,TRBV28,TRBJ2-7,many,TRBD1,TGTGCCAGCAGCCAAAGACAGGGGGCGCCTCCCTACGAGCAGTACTTC,CASSQRQGAPPYEQYF
16,TRBV5-1,TRBJ1-1,NA,NA,TGCGCCAGCAGCGCCCCGTGGGGGGCCTCGAACACTGAAGCTTTCTTT,CASSAPWGASNTEAFF
13,TRBV28,TRBJ1-1,many,NA,TGTGCCAGCAGTCTTCAGGGGTTTATCGGAGCTTTCTTT,CASSLQGFIGAFF
15,TRBV4-1,TRBJ2-7,few,NA,TGCGCCAGCAGCCGAGGGAACGCGTACTCCTACGAGCAGTACTTC,CASSRGNAYSYEQYF
15,TRBV5-1,TRBJ2-5,few,NA,TGCGCCAGCAGCGAAAACCTCGGGCCCCAAGAGACCCAGTACTTC,CASSENLGPQETQYF
15,TRBV9,TRBJ1-5,NA,NA,TGTGCCAGCAGCGCCCAGGGGCAGATCAATCAGCCCCAGCATTTT,CASSAQGQINQPQHF
14,TRBV7-8,TRBJ1-5,many,TRBD1,TGTGCCAGCAGAGCCGGGACAGGTAATCAGCCCCAGCATTTT,CASRAGTGNQPQHF
13,TRBV28,TRBJ2-4,many,TRBD1,TGTGCCAGCTGCCGACAGGGGGAGAACATTCAGTACTTC,CASCRQGENIQYF
15,TRBV9,TRBJ2-7,few,NA,TGTGCCAGCAGCGTAGTTGATCGGCCTCTGGGGGAGCAGTACTTC,CASSVVDRPLGEQYF
15,TRBV28,TRBJ1-4,many,TRBD1,TGTGCCAGCAGTCCCGCCGGGACAGGGAATGAAAAACTGTTTTTT,CASSPAGTGNEKLFF
13,TRBV6-1,TRBJ1-2,many,NA,TGTGCCAGCAGTGAATCCCAGGGATATGGCTACACCTTC,CASSESQGYGYTF
15,TRBV2,TRBJ2-4,many,NA,TGTGCCAGCAGTGGCGACAGATATGCCAAAAACATTCAGTACTTC,CASSGDRYAKNIQYF
13,TRBV5-1,TRBJ2-1,many,NA,TGCGCCAGCAGCTTGGTATCTAGAAGCGAGCAGTTCTTC,CASSLVSRSEQFF
16,TRBV18,TRBJ1-3,many,NA,TGTGCCAGCTCACCATGGACGGCCAGGGATGGAAACACCATATATTTT,CASSPWTARDGNTIYF
18,TRBV7-3,TRBJ2-1,many,TRBD2,TGTGCCAGCAGCTTAGTTCCGGGACTAGCGGGATCTTCGAATGAGCAGTTCTTC,CASSLVPGLAGSSNEQFF
13,TRBV30,TRBJ2-1,NA,NA,TGTGCCTGGAACCGGGACCTCTACAATGAGCAGTTCTTC,CAWNRDLYNEQFF